One sample yielded the 27 T cell receptor beta chains listed below, sequenced in a study of T cell responses to AZD1222 COVID-19 vaccine. Assay: immunoSEQ multiplex PCR; the TCRdb copy retains only in-frame clones and omits some. This table has 150,000 to 200,000 clones, approximately 86% appearing once. The material sequenced was peripheral blood, taken 28 days after the second AZD1222 dose. The receptors stem from an adult who received the AZD1222 COVID-19 vaccine.

The chain uses TRBV4-2 and TRBJ1-1; D possibly corresponds to TRBD1 (5 bases). V lost 4 bases and J lost 1, with 10 bases in between. The CDR3 length is 14 residues. In germline, CDR1 is LGHNA, CDR2 YNFKEQ. The CDR3 nucleotides are TGTGCCAGCAGCCCCCCTGGACAGAACACTGAAGCTTTCTTT. Protein product: CASSPPGQNTEAFF.

The V call is TRBV7-3, the J call TRBJ2-7; D possibly corresponds to TRBD1 (6 bases). Between the trimmed V and J ends, which lost 6 bases and 7 bases, there was a span of 16 bases. This CDR3 spans 13 amino acids. CDR1 and CDR2 from the germline V gene are SGHTA and FQGTGA. The CDR3 sequence: CASSYTGLGEQYF. The CDR3 nucleotides are TGTGCCAGCAGTTATACAGGGCTTGGGGAGCAGTACTTC.

The chain uses TRBV6-4 and TRBJ2-5; D is uncertain. The CDR3 has 9 residues. Germline V gene lookup returns CDR1 MRHNA and CDR2 SNTAGT. The germline V and J ends were trimmed by 6 bases and 4 bases, with 0 bases remaining between them. This CDR3 reads CASRETQYF. The DNA of the CDR3 is TGTGCCAGCAGAGAGACCCAGTACTTC.

This clone was seen only once. This chain links TRBV11-2 with TRBJ2-6; D gene ambiguous. The germline V and J ends were trimmed by 7 bases and 2 bases, with 0 bases remaining between them. CDR1 and CDR2 (germline): SGHAT, FQNNGV. The CDR3 consists of 11 residues. CDR3 DNA: TGTGCCAGCACTGGGGCCAACGTCCTGACTTTC. It encodes CASTGANVLTF.

V gene TRBV2 combines with J gene TRBJ2-1, with 10 bases matching TRBD2. The CDR3 loop spans 15 amino acids. Germline lookup yields CDR1 SNHLY and CDR2 FYNNEI. The V gene end was trimmed by 4 bases and the J gene end by 4 bases; junction bases not matched to a gene: 4. The CDR3 DNA follows: TGTGCCAGCAGTGGGGAGACTAGCGGGTACAATGAGCAGTTCTTC. This codes for CASSGETSGYNEQFF.

This clone was seen only a few times. The chain couples TRBV2 to TRBJ2-2; D gene ambiguous. V was cut by 5 bases and J by 2 bases, with 18 bases left in between. Germline V gene lookup returns CDR1 SNHLY and CDR2 FYNNEI. The CDR3 runs 17 residues. In nucleotides, the CDR3 is TGTGCCAGCAGTCCCCTTCCGAAGGGCGTCAACACCGGGGAGCTGTTTTTT. It encodes CASSPLPKGVNTGELFF. The full variable domain, completed using reference TRBV2 and TRBJ2-2, is EPEVTQTPSHQVTQMGQEVILRCVPISNHLYFYWYRQILGQKVEFLVSFYNNEISEKSEIFDDQFSVERPDGSNFTLKIRSTKLEDSAMYFCASSPLPKGVNTGELFFGEGSRLTVL.

This chain uses TRBV6-2 or TRBV6-3 with TRBJ2-2; D gene unclear. The CDR3 consists of 13 residues. The germline V gene has CDR1 MNHEY and CDR2 SVGEGT. V was trimmed by 3 bases and J by 6 bases, leaving 8 bases between them. The CDR3 is CASSYAGAGELFF. CDR3 DNA: TGTGCCAGCAGTTATGCTGGGGCCGGGGAGCTGTTTTTT.

The chain uses TRBV13 and TRBJ2-1; TRBD1 is a possible D gene (5 bases). The germline V and J ends were trimmed by 5 bases and 7 bases, with 15 bases remaining between them. This CDR3 has 14 residues. Germline CDR1 is PRHDT and CDR2 is FYEKMQ (reference sequence). Here the CDR3 reads CASSPRQGGNEQFF. The CDR3 DNA is TGTGCCAGCAGCCCCCGGCAGGGTGGGAATGAGCAGTTCTTC.

This clone came up a few times. The chain carries TRBV6-5 and TRBJ1-1; the D gene is possibly TRBD1 (6 bases). Germline V gene sequence: CDR1 MNHEY, CDR2 SVGAGI. The CDR3 contains 12 residues. Trimming stripped 4 bases from V and 8 bases from J, with 11 bases between. The CDR3 DNA sequence: TGTGCCAGCAGTTGGACAGTGTCGGAAGCTTTCTTT. Amino acid sequence: CASSWTVSEAFF.

V is TRBV2 and J is TRBJ1-5, with D hard to call. Trimming removed 2 bases at V and 6 bases at J, with 14 bases between. The germline V gene has CDR1 SNHLY and CDR2 FYNNEI. CDR3 size: 15 residues. This CDR3 is CASSELRPEGQPQHF. The CDR3 region has the DNA TGTGCCAGCAGTGAACTGCGTCCTGAGGGTCAGCCCCAGCATTTT.

In its sample, this clone was seen once. The V and J genes are TRBV3-1 (or the pseudogene TRBV3-2) and TRBJ2-7; TRBD1 matches at 8 bases. CDR1 is LGHDT, CDR2 YNNKEL, per germline (reference sequence). The CDR3 sequence is 16 residues long. V lost 4 bases, J lost 1 base, and 9 bases stayed unmatched. DNA for the CDR3: TGTGCCAGCAGCCGCGATTTGAGGACAGGGTCCTACGAGCAGTACTTC. Encoded protein: CASSRDLRTGSYEQYF.

V gene TRBV7-3 combines with J gene TRBJ1-6, with 7 bases fitting TRBD1. The CDR3 runs to 15 residues. V trimming: 4 bases; J trimming: 5 bases; junction bases outside the gene matches: 5. From germline, CDR1 is SGHTA and CDR2 FQGTGA. CDR3 coding DNA: TGTGCCAGCAGCTCTACCGGGACAGATAATTCACCCCTCCACTTT. Its protein product is CASSSTGTDNSPLHF.

The chain employs TRBV4-2 and TRBJ2-7; TRBD1 aligns across 8 bases. This CDR3 has 15 amino acids. Germline assignment: CDR1 LGHNA and CDR2 YNFKEQ. Trimming removed 4 bases from V and 5 bases from J; junction bases left unmatched: 10. The CDR3 spells CASSPPGQGLDEQYF. CDR3 nucleotides: TGTGCCAGCAGCCCGCCTGGACAGGGTCTGGACGAGCAGTACTTC.

The chain carries TRBV19 and TRBJ1-1, with D perhaps TRBD1 (5 bases). This CDR3 is 14 amino acids long. In germline, CDR1 is LNHDA, CDR2 SQIVND (reference sequence). V dropped 4 bases and J dropped 5 bases, with 14 bases sitting between them. Here the CDR3 DNA reads TGTGCCAGTAGTACAGGGAGGGTGGGGACTGAAGCTTTCTTT. This codes for CASSTGRVGTEAFF.

V usage is TRBV27 and J usage is TRBJ2-1; D may be TRBD2 (5 bases). The V gene lost 2 bases and the J gene lost 2 bases, with 7 bases spanning the gap. Germline CDR1 MNHEY, CDR2 SMNVEV (reference sequence). The CDR3 has 14 residues. CDR3 DNA: TGTGCCAGCAGTTTACGTAGCGCCTACAATGAGCAGTTCTTC. It specifies CASSLRSAYNEQFF.

The chain combines TRBV3-1 (or the pseudogene TRBV3-2) with TRBJ1-1, with TRBD1 identical over 8 bases. The germline gives CDR1 LGHDT, CDR2 YNNKEL (reference sequence). The junction had 5 bases not matched to a gene; V was cut back by 0 bases and J by 8 bases. The CDR3 totals 14 residues. The CDR3 DNA sequence: TGTGCCAGCAGCCAAGATTGGGCAGGGGGCGAAGCTTTCTTT. As protein: CASSQDWAGGEAFF.

The chain has TRBV18 and TRBJ2-2; 7 bases map to TRBD2. V was clipped by 2 bases and J by 1 base; unmatched bases: 7. The CDR3 length is 17 residues. Germline V gene lookup returns CDR1 KGHSH and CDR2 LQKENI. In DNA, the CDR3 is TGTGCCAGCTCACCAGAAGCTCCGGGGGGGAACACCGGGGAGCTGTTTTTT. Amino acid sequence: CASSPEAPGGNTGELFF.

This clone was recorded only once. The rearrangement joins TRBV2 to TRBJ1-1; weak D call: TRBD1 (6 bases). The CDR3 has 14 amino acids. The V and J ends lost 4 bases and 4 bases respectively, with 13 bases between them. Per the germline V gene, CDR1 is SNHLY and CDR2 is FYNNEI. CDR3 sequence reads: CASSVRTVVTEAFF. The DNA of the CDR3 is TGTGCCAGCAGTGTCCGGACAGTCGTCACTGAAGCTTTCTTT.

The count of this clone is one. The J gene is TRBJ1-4, the V gene TRBV30, with TRBD1 as a possible D gene (5 bases). The CDR3 is made up of 14 amino acids. Trimming took 0 bases from V and 6 from J, leaving 11 bases between them. Looked up from germline, CDR1 is GTSNPN and CDR2 is SVGIG (reference sequence). The CDR3 is CAWSVSRVYEKLFF. CDR3 DNA: TGTGCCTGGAGTGTAAGCAGGGTGTATGAAAAACTGTTTTTT.

This rearrangement joins TRBV6-5 to TRBJ1-6; 8 bases are shared with TRBD1. With 5 bases clipped from V and 14 bases from J, the junction kept 5 bases outside the gene matches. CDR3 length equals 12 residues. Germline V gene lookup returns CDR1 MNHEY and CDR2 SVGAGI. CDR3 loop: CASSKTGATLHF. CDR3 sequence (DNA): TGTGCCAGCAGTAAGACAGGGGCGACCCTCCACTTT.

The chain joins TRBV19 to TRBJ1-4; perhaps TRBD1 as D (6 bases). V gave up 1 base and J gave up 8 bases, with 17 bases separating them. CDR3 length: 16 amino acids. Germline values: CDR1 LNHDA, CDR2 SQIVND (reference sequence). The CDR3 sequence is CASSIGGGGKTEKLFF. DNA of the CDR3: TGTGCCAGTAGTATAGGAGGGGGAGGGAAAACCGAAAAACTGTTTTTT.

The chain is built from TRBV19 and TRBJ2-7, with 10 bases that match TRBD1. V shed 7 bases, J shed 2 bases, and the junction held 5 bases outside the gene matches. In germline, CDR1 is LNHDA, CDR2 SQIVND (reference sequence). The CDR3 has 14 amino acids. The CDR3 here is CASTRTGGPYEQYF. The CDR3 nucleotides read TGTGCCAGTACCCGGACAGGGGGACCCTACGAGCAGTACTTC.

This clone was counted only a few times. The chain links TRBV7-9 to TRBJ2-2, with D maybe TRBD1 (6 bases). Germline CDR1 is SEHNR and CDR2 is FQNEAQ (reference sequence). V was shortened by 5 bases and J by 7 bases, with 14 bases between the two germline ends. The CDR3 has 14 residues. CDR3 bases: TGTGCCAGCAGCCCGGGACATCAGATCGGGGAGCTGTTTTTT. Amino acid sequence: CASSPGHQIGELFF.

The CDR3 DNA sequence: TGTGCCAGTACCGGCGTGGGCACTGAAGCTTTCTTT. Translation gives CASTGVGTEAFF. The chain combines TRBV19 with TRBJ1-1; unclear D gene. Germline V lookup: CDR1 LNHDA, CDR2 SQIVND (reference sequence). CDR3 length: 12 amino acids. Trimming took off 7 bases at V and 4 bases at J, with 10 bases between the two ends.

The chain couples TRBV27 to TRBJ1-2; tentative D call: TRBD1 (6 bases). CDR1 MNHEY and CDR2 SMNVEV come from the germline V gene (reference sequence). CDR3 length: 14 amino acids. V gave up 0 bases and J gave up 7 bases, with 12 bases separating them. In DNA, the CDR3 is TGTGCCAGCAGTTTATCGACAGGATCCGGTGGCTACACCTTC. Protein: CASSLSTGSGGYTF.

This chain connects TRBV11-2 to TRBJ1-5; no clear D gene. The CDR3 contains 15 residues. V lost 0 bases and J lost 5, with 11 bases in between. CDR1 and CDR2 from the germline V gene are SGHAT and FQNNGV. In DNA, the CDR3 is TGTGCCAGCAGCTTAGATGTAGGCGGGGATCAGCCCCAGCATTTT. Residues: CASSLDVGGDQPQHF.

DNA for the CDR3: TGTGCCAGCAGCCAAGCGGGACTAGTCTACAATGAGCAGTTCTTC. This codes for CASSQAGLVYNEQFF. The gene calls are TRBV14 and TRBJ2-1; 8 bases align to TRBD2. Germline CDR1 reads SGHDN; CDR2 reads FVKESK. With V trimmed by 1 base and J by 3 bases, 2 bases remained unmatched. The CDR3 length is 15 residues.